A single sample is the source of the 28 T cell receptor beta chains below, sequenced in a study of cytomegalovirus exposure and HLA in healthy donors. PCR used 60 Vbeta primers and 13 Jbeta primers. Sequencing was performed with immunoSEQ multiplex PCR; in TCRdb, only in-frame clones are kept and a portion is missing. This sample has tens of thousands of clones; over 75% occur once, and the top ten carry 9.5% to 12%. Material: PBMCs. The receptors were gathered from a female donor in good health and CMV-seronegative.

This rearrangement joins TRBV6-6 to TRBJ2-7; TRBD2 matches 8 bases. After removal of 5 bases from V and 7 bases from J, the junction contained 13 bases not matched to a gene. CDR1 MNHNY and CDR2 SVGAGI come from the germline V gene (reference sequence). There are 15 residues in the CDR3. The DNA for the CDR3 is TGTGCCAGCAGTACGTCCGGAGCGGGAGTCCGTGAGCAGTACTTC. It codes for CASSTSGAGVREQYF.

This clone has a handful of counts. The V gene is TRBV7-2, the J gene TRBJ1-6; possibly TRBD1 for D (6 bases). Germline V CDR1 and CDR2: SGHTA, FQGNSA. The CDR3 covers 15 residues. V lost 2 bases to trimming and J lost 9 bases, with 14 bases between them. CDR3 protein: CASSLTGGLRSPLHF. CDR3 DNA sequence: TGTGCCAGCAGCTTAACGGGGGGGCTGCGTTCACCCCTCCACTTT.

V is TRBV29-1 and J is TRBJ2-5; D not certain. Germline lookup yields CDR1 SQVTM and CDR2 ANQGSEA. This CDR3 is 12 amino acids long. The germline V and J ends were trimmed by 4 bases and 2 bases, with 8 bases remaining between them. The CDR3 is CSVGGFQETQYF. CDR3 nucleotide sequence: TGCAGCGTTGGCGGCTTTCAAGAGACCCAGTACTTC.

V gene TRBV29-1 combines with J gene TRBJ1-1; 10 bases align to TRBD1. J was trimmed by 4 bases and V by 8 bases; bases with no gene match: 7. The germline V gene has CDR1 SQVTM and CDR2 ANQGSEA. This CDR3 region has 13 residues. In DNA, the CDR3 is TGCAGCACCGAACGGACAGGGGGCACTGAAGCTTTCTTT. Amino acids: CSTERTGGTEAFF.

J is TRBJ2-3 and V is TRBV19; a weak D match, TRBD2 (5 bases). This CDR3 has 14 amino acids. The V gene's germline CDR1 is LNHDA and CDR2 SQIVND (reference sequence). The V and J ends lost 3 bases and 6 bases respectively, with 13 bases between them. The CDR3: CASSINGDRDTQYF. For the CDR3, the DNA is TGTGCCAGTAGTATCAACGGGGATCGGGATACGCAGTATTTT. The complete variable domain, with remaining parts taken from reference TRBV19 and TRBJ2-3, reads DGGITQSPKYLFRKEGQNVTLSCEQNLNHDAMYWYRQDPGQGLRLIYYSQIVNDFQKGDIAEGYSVSREKKESFPLTVTSAQKNPTAFYLCASSINGDRDTQYFGPGTRLTVL.

This clone was counted a single time. The chain links TRBV10-2 to TRBJ2-5; a weak D match, TRBD2 (6 bases). The CDR3 loop spans 17 amino acids. V shed 6 bases and J shed 2 bases, with 22 bases lying between them. The germline V gene encodes CDR1 WSHSY and CDR2 SAAADI. CDR3 sequence (DNA): TGCGCCAGCAGGGGGGACTGGCGGGGAGCCCGGCAAGAGACCCAGTACTTC. Amino acid sequence: CASRGDWRGARQETQYF.

The chain carries TRBV5-6 and TRBJ2-7, with 8 bases fitting TRBD2. The length of the CDR3 is 13 residues. Unmatched junction bases numbered 2, after V lost 3 bases and J lost 3 bases. CDR1 and CDR2 (germline): SGHDT, YYEEEE. This CDR3 reads CASSSGTSYEQYF. The DNA for the CDR3 is TGTGCCAGCAGCTCCGGGACTAGCTACGAGCAGTACTTC.

The chain has TRBV7-2 and TRBJ2-7; TRBD1 is a possible D gene (6 bases). The CDR3 extends over 15 amino acids. Germline V lookup: CDR1 SGHTA, CDR2 FQGNSA. The germline V and J ends were trimmed by 5 bases and 7 bases, with 21 bases remaining between them. This CDR3 reads CASSQGHLSTGEQYF. The CDR3 DNA reads TGTGCCAGCAGCCAGGGACACCTATCGACGGGGGAGCAGTACTTC.

The chain is built from TRBV5-8 and TRBJ1-2; D is unresolved. The germline CDR1 and CDR2 sequences are SGHTS and YDEGEE. The V end was cut by 3 bases, the J end by 8 bases, with 8 bases between. The CDR3 has 11 residues. CDR3 protein: CASSSEGGYTF. CDR3 DNA sequence: TGTGCCAGCAGCTCAGAGGGAGGCTACACCTTC.

V usage is TRBV6-1 and J usage is TRBJ1-3; a possible D gene is TRBD1 (6 bases). The V end lost 1 base, the J end lost 4 bases, and 8 bases lay between the germline ends. Per germline, CDR1 MNHNS and CDR2 SASEGT. The CDR3 is 14 amino acids. The CDR3 DNA sequence: TGTGCCAGCAGTGAAGGGACAGCCGGAAACACCATATATTTT. Translated: CASSEGTAGNTIYF.

The V gene is TRBV5-5, the J gene TRBJ1-1, with a weak D call TRBD1 (6 bases). The CDR3 totals 15 residues. V was cut by 1 base and J by 1 base, with 11 bases left in between. Per the germline V gene, CDR1 is SGHKS and CDR2 is YYEKEE (reference sequence). DNA for the CDR3: TGTGCCAGCAGCTTGCATCACAGGGAGAACACTGAAGCTTTCTTT. Encoded protein: CASSLHHRENTEAFF.

This chain uses TRBV28 with TRBJ2-3, with TRBD1 as a possible D gene (5 bases). The germline V and J ends were trimmed by 7 bases and 5 bases, with 19 bases remaining between them. The CDR3 totals 15 residues. Germline lookup yields CDR1 MDHEN and CDR2 SYDVKM. Written as DNA, the CDR3 is TGTGCCAGCACCCAGGGTTTGGGAAGGGGAGATACGCAGTATTTT. It codes for CASTQGLGRGDTQYF.

This chain connects TRBV4-1 to TRBJ2-3; D is perhaps TRBD2 (5 bases). V lost 2 bases and J 0 bases, leaving 12 bases between the germline ends. The length of the CDR3 is 16 residues. Germline V gene sequence: CDR1 MGHRA, CDR2 YSYEKL. CDR3 coding DNA: TGCGCCAGCAGCCAACCCTGGGGAGTCAGCACAGATACGCAGTATTTT. It encodes CASSQPWGVSTDTQYF.

This chain connects TRBV15 to TRBJ1-5, with TRBD1 matching 7 bases. V lost 0 bases to trimming and J lost 7 bases; unmatched junction nucleotides: 6. Per the germline V gene, CDR1 is LNHNV and CDR2 is YYDKDF (reference sequence). CDR3 size: 15 residues. The CDR3 nucleotides read TGTGCCACCAGCAGAGATCTAGGGGGCGGCCAGCCCCAGCATTTT. Translating it yields CATSRDLGGGQPQHF.

The J gene is TRBJ2-3, the V gene TRBV27, with 7 positions matching TRBD1. Germline V gene data show CDR1 as MNHEY and CDR2 as SMNVEV (reference sequence). After removal of 3 bases from V and 0 bases from J, the junction contained 0 bases not matched to a gene. This CDR3 is built from 14 residues. The CDR3 sequence: CASSLGQSTDTQYF. The CDR3 coding sequence is TGTGCCAGCAGTTTGGGACAGAGCACAGATACGCAGTATTTT.

This chain uses TRBV2 with TRBJ2-1; 10 bases map to TRBD2. J was trimmed by 8 bases and V by 6 bases; bases with no gene match: 10. This CDR3 is 15 amino acids long. Germline CDR1 and CDR2: SNHLY and FYNNEI. The CDR3 DNA reads TGTGCCAGCAGGGCAACTAGCGGGGCTGGAGATGAGCAGTTCTTC. The encoded protein is CASRATSGAGDEQFF.

The CDR3 nucleotides are TGTGCCAGCAAGCGGAGCAATTCACCCCTCCACTTT. This gives the protein CASKRSNSPLHF. The chain joins TRBV6-1 to TRBJ1-6, with D uncertain. The CDR3 is 12 residues long. V gave up 7 bases and J gave up 7 bases, with 8 bases separating them. CDR1 and CDR2 from the germline V gene are MNHNS and SASEGT.

This clone was picked up a small number of times. V is TRBV28 and J is TRBJ1-5, with TRBD1 identical over 11 bases. With 2 bases clipped from V and 7 bases from J, the junction kept 4 bases outside the gene matches. This CDR3 contains 15 residues. The germline V gene has CDR1 MDHEN and CDR2 SYDVKM. CDR3 protein: CASSLGQGAGQPQHF. CDR3 DNA sequence: TGTGCCAGCAGTTTAGGACAGGGGGCTGGGCAGCCCCAGCATTTT. Full variable domain (missing parts from reference TRBV28 and TRBJ1-5): DVKVTQSSRYLVKRTGEKVFLECVQDMDHENMFWYRQDPGLGLRLIYFSYDVKMKEKGDIPEGYSVSREKKERFSLILESASTNQTSMYLCASSLGQGAGQPQHFGDGTRLSIL.

This chain links TRBV7-2 with TRBJ2-5; D gene ambiguous. The CDR3 is made up of 14 amino acids. Deletions cut 2 bases from V and 4 bases from J, with 11 bases between. Looked up from germline, CDR1 is SGHTA and CDR2 is FQGNSA. The CDR3 sequence is CASSLIGSGETQYF. The CDR3 bases are TGTGCCAGCAGCTTAATTGGCTCGGGAGAGACCCAGTACTTC.

The chain employs TRBV5-6 and TRBJ2-1, with 13 bases matching TRBD2. J lost 6 bases, V lost 2 bases, and 2 bases had no gene match. This CDR3 is 15 amino acids long. The germline V gene encodes CDR1 SGHDT and CDR2 YYEEEE. The CDR3 is CASSFGTSGTNEQFF. In DNA form, the CDR3 reads TGTGCCAGCAGCTTCGGGACTAGCGGGACCAATGAGCAGTTCTTC.

V and J are TRBV5-1 and TRBJ2-1, with 11 nucleotides matching TRBD2. The CDR3 length is 16 residues. CDR1 and CDR2 (germline): SGHRS, YFSETQ. V lost 0 bases, J lost 4 bases, and 3 bases stayed unmatched. For the CDR3, the DNA is TGCGCCAGCAGCTTGGGGCTAGCGGGGGGATACAATGAGCAGTTCTTC. It yields the protein CASSLGLAGGYNEQFF.

The J gene is TRBJ2-6, the V gene TRBV18; tentative D call: TRBD1 (6 bases). Per germline, CDR1 KGHSH and CDR2 LQKENI. The ends were cut back, 6 bases at V and 0 bases at J, with 18 bases in the middle. There are 18 residues in the CDR3. The CDR3 reads CASSPQTGILSGANVLTF. The DNA of the CDR3 is TGTGCCAGCTCCCCGCAGACAGGCATACTCTCTGGGGCCAACGTCCTGACTTTC.

The chain recombines TRBV5-1 with TRBJ1-1; perhaps TRBD1 as D (5 bases). The germline V gene has CDR1 SGHRS and CDR2 YFSETQ. This CDR3 spans 13 amino acids. Trimming took 2 bases from V and 4 from J, leaving 9 bases between them. CDR3 residues: CASSLRGFTEAFF. The CDR3, as DNA: TGCGCCAGCAGCTTAAGGGGTTTCACTGAAGCTTTCTTT.

V gene TRBV5-1 combines with J gene TRBJ2-5, with D possibly matching TRBD2 (6 bases). Germline values: CDR1 SGHRS, CDR2 YFSETQ. Between the trimmed V and J ends, which lost 0 bases and 5 bases, there was a span of 11 bases. This CDR3 region has 14 residues. CDR3 sequence: CASSLAGAAETQYF. The CDR3, as DNA: TGCGCCAGCAGCTTGGCGGGAGCTGCCGAGACCCAGTACTTC.

V usage is TRBV9 and J usage is TRBJ1-4; TRBD1 matches at 7 bases. V lost 4 bases, J lost 5 bases, and 11 bases stayed unmatched. In germline, CDR1 is SGDLS, CDR2 YYNGEE. The CDR3 is 16 residues long. As DNA, the CDR3 is TGTGCCAGCAGCCCACTCCGGGACAGATCGAATGAAAAACTGTTTTTT. As protein: CASSPLRDRSNEKLFF.

CDR3 DNA: TGTGCCAGCAGGCCAGGGTTTAACTATGGCTACACCTTC. Its protein is CASRPGFNYGYTF. The V and J genes are TRBV2 and TRBJ1-2; a weak D match, TRBD1 (5 bases). Germline loops: CDR1 SNHLY, CDR2 FYNNEI. Trimming removed 6 bases from V and 1 base from J, with 9 bases in between. This CDR3 is 13 amino acids long.

This chain links TRBV6-5 with TRBJ1-1; 7 bases are shared with TRBD1. The trim removed 2 bases at V and 4 bases at J, leaving 1 base unmatched. The CDR3 is made up of 13 amino acids. CDR1 is MNHEY, CDR2 SVGAGI, per germline. In DNA, the CDR3 is TGTGCCAGCAGTTACGGACAGGCCACTGAAGCTTTCTTT. Translation: CASSYGQATEAFF.

CDR3 in amino acids: CASSRVAGMSQHF. For the CDR3, the DNA is TGTGCCAGCAGTAGGGTCGCGGGGATGTCCCAGCATTTT. This chain connects TRBV6-5 to TRBJ1-5; D gene uncertain. V lost 5 bases and J lost 11, with 16 bases in between. The germline V gene encodes CDR1 MNHEY and CDR2 SVGAGI. The CDR3 consists of 13 residues.